This paragraph reports one TCR beta chain. Its antigen is unidentified. TCR beta cDNA was made from approximately 500 ng total RNA with a constant-region primer. Generation of the TCR beta libraries relied on three nested multiplex PCR rounds using slightly modified ARM-PCR. Each of the first two PCR rounds ran about 9 cycles with TRBV1-TRBV30 forward and C-beta reverse primers. TCRdb processed the multiplex PCR reads anew with MiXCR; each CDR3 protein has one entry. The sample includes approximately 30,000 distinct CDR3 sequences, 60% to 80% of them seen just once. The entry originates in a study of tumor-infiltrating lymphocytes in primary liver carcinoma. CDR3 size: 13 residues. Looked up from germline, CDR1 is LNHDA and CDR2 is SQIVND (reference sequence). Co-extraction yielded RNA and DNA from about 20-30 mg of unsorted bulk tissue. With chronic HBV infection, the patients were also treatment-naive. Whichever tumor sample was examined, it had over 80% viable tumor cells.

Notes on the study in general: Tumors reached a significantly greater top-250-clone fraction than blood did (p = 0.039).

The chain combines TRBV19 with TRBJ1-5; 7 positions match TRBD2. The end of the DNA fits TRBJ2-3 better, so the J call may be wrong. The receptor was derived from a woman aged 25 to 39 with primary liver carcinoma and hepatitis B virus infection. The sequencing input was liver tumor tissue from sampling region 3. Subset described: tumor region T3, left-lateral pole. CDR3: CASTRGENQSQYF. CDR3 nucleotides: TGTGCCAGTACCCGGGGGGAAAATCAGTCCCAGTATTTT.